This T cell receptor beta chain derives from a study of T cell clonotyping in hematopoietic cell transplantation. Specified time point: recipient sample about 28 days before transplant, after cytoreduction. Repertoires were generated with immunoSEQ multiplex PCR, while TCRdb's copy carries only in-frame clones and drops some. The data show about 36,000 clones, with 90% to 95% seen just once and roughly 1.5% held by the top ten. The input for sequencing was peripheral blood mononuclear cells, taken before stem cell transplant. The receptor was derived from a man in his forties with chronic myeloid leukemia. Some clones in this sample may be carry-over from other donors' samples.

DNA for the CDR3: TGTGCCATCAGCGAAGGTCAGGGCGTAAACTATGGCTACACCTTC. It translates to CAISEGQGVNYGYTF. The rearrangement joins TRBV10-3 to TRBJ1-2; D is possibly TRBD1 (5 bases). The CDR3 runs 15 residues. The germline V gene encodes CDR1 ENHRY and CDR2 SYGVKD. Trimming removed 6 bases from V and 2 bases from J, with 16 bases in between.